The T cell receptor beta chain under discussion was sequenced for a study of cytomegalovirus exposure and HLA in healthy donors. Germline assignment: CDR1 SGHDT and CDR2 YYEEEE. The V and J ends lost 3 bases and 8 bases respectively, with 14 bases between them. The CDR3 sequence is 14 residues long. 13 Jbeta primers and 60 Vbeta primers were used for the PCR. Repertoires were generated with immunoSEQ multiplex PCR, while TCRdb's copy carries only in-frame clones and drops some. The table records fewer than 250,000 clones, around 90% of them present only once. This receptor was identified in a boy aged 2 to 10 in good health and CMV-seronegative. The source material was PBMCs. V and J are TRBV5-6 and TRBJ2-2; D is uncertain. Here the CDR3 DNA reads TGTGCCAGCAGCTCCCGCGGTTGGTCTGGGGAGCTGTTTTTT. Protein: CASSSRGWSGELFF.